This T cell receptor beta chain is drawn from a study of blood T cell repertoires in COVID-19. As for the study in general: Sources were T cells, B-cell-depleted T cells, or PBMCs; the material itself was cDNA or gDNA.

Per the germline V gene, CDR1 is MDHEN and CDR2 is SYDVKM. The junction had 7 bases not matched to a gene; V was cut back by 6 bases and J by 4 bases. This CDR3 is 14 amino acids long. This table comes from immunoSEQ multiplex PCR, and its TCRdb copy is limited to in-frame clones, with some not included. The sample consists of over 75,000 clones, nearly 90% of them appearing once. The TCR sequence derives from a woman of 80 years or more with active COVID-19. This chain connects TRBV28 to TRBJ2-7; 9 nucleotides align to TRBD1. The sample consisted of peripheral blood. CDR3 coding DNA: TGTGCCAGCAGACCCGGGACAGGGCTGTACGAGCAGTACTTC. Protein sequence: CASRPGTGLYEQYF.